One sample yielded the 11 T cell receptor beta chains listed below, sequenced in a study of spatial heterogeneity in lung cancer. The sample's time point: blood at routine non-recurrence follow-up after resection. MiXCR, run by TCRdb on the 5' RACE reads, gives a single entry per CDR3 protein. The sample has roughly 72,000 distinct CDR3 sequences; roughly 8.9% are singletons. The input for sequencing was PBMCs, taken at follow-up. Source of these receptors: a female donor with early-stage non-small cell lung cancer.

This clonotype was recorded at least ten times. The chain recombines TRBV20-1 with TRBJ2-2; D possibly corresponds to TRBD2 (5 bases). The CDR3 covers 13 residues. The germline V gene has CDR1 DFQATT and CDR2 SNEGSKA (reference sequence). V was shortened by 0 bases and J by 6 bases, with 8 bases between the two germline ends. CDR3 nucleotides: TGCAGTGCTAGAGAGACGGGGTCCGGGGAGCTGTTTTTT. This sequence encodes CSARETGSGELFF.

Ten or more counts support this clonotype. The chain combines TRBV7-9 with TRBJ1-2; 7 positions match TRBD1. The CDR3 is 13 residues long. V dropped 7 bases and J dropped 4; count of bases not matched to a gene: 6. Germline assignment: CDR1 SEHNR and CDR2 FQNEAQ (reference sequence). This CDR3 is CASTPTGTYGYTF. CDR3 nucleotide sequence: TGTGCCAGCACACCGACAGGGACCTATGGCTACACCTTC.

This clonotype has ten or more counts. The CDR3 reads CASSLGRWGQPQHF. Here the CDR3 DNA reads TGTGCCAGCAGCTTGGGGCGGTGGGGTCAGCCCCAGCATTTT. This chain joins TRBV5-6 and TRBJ1-5; D is undetermined. CDR1 and CDR2 from the germline V gene are SGHDT and YYEEEE. This CDR3 is 14 amino acids long. V was shortened by 0 bases and J by 6 bases, with 10 bases between the two germline ends.

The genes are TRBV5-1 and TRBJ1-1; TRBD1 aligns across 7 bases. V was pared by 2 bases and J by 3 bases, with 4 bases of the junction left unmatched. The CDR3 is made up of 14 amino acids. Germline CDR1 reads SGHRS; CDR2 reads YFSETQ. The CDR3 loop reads CASSFRTGDTEAFF. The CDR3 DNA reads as TGCGCCAGCAGCTTCCGCACAGGGGACACTGAAGCTTTCTTT.

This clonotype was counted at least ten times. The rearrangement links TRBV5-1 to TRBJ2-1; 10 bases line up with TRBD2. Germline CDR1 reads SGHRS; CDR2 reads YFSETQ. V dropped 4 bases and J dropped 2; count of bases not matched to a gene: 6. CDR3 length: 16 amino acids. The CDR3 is CASSQSSGSPYNEQFF. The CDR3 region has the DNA TGCGCCAGCAGCCAATCTAGCGGGAGCCCCTACAATGAGCAGTTCTTC.

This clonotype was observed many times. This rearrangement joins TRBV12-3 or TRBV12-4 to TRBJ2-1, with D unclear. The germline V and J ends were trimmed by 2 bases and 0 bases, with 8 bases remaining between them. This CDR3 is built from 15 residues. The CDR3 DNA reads TGTGCCAGCAGTTTACGGTTGAGCTCCTACAATGAGCAGTTCTTC. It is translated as CASSLRLSSYNEQFF.

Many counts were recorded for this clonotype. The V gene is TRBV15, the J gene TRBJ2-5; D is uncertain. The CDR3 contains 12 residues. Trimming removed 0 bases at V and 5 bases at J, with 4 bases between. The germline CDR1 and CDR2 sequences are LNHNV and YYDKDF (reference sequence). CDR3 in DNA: TGTGCCACCAGCAGAGAATCCGAGACCCAGTACTTC. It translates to CATSRESETQYF.

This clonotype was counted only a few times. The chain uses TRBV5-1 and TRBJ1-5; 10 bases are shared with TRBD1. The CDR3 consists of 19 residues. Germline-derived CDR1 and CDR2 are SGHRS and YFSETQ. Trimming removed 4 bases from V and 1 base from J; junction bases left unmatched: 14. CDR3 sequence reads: CASSVLPTGTGESNQPQHF. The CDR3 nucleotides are TGCGCCAGCAGCGTTCTCCCGACCGGGACAGGGGAGAGCAATCAGCCCCAGCATTTT.

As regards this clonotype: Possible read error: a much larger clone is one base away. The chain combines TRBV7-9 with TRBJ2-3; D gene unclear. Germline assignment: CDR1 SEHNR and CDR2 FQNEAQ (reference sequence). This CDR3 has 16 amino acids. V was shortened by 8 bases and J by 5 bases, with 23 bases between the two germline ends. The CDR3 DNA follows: TGTGCCAGCGGCTCCCGGTTGACCTCCAGTAAAGATACGCAGTATTTT. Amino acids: CASGSRLTSSKDTQYF. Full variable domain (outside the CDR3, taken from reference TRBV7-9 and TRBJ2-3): DTGVSQNPRHKITKRGQNVTFRCDPISEHNRLYWYRQTLGQGPEFLTYFQNEAQLEKSRLLSDRFSAERPKGSFSTLEIQRTEQGDSAMYLCASGSRLTSSKDTQYFGPGTRLTVL.

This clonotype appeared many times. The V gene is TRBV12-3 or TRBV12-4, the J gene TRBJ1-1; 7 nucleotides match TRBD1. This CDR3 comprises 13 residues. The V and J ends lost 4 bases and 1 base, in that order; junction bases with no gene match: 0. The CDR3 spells CASSYRGNTEAFF. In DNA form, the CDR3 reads TGTGCCAGCAGTTACAGGGGGAACACTGAAGCTTTCTTT.

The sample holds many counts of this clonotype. As DNA, the CDR3 is TGTGCCAGCAGCTTGGAAGGGGGCGGGGAATCCTACGAGCAGTACTTC. Translating gives CASSLEGGGESYEQYF. This chain connects TRBV5-4 to TRBJ2-7; D possibly corresponds to TRBD1 (7 bases). Germline CDR1 is SGHNT and CDR2 is YYREEE (reference sequence). Trimming took 0 bases from V and 1 from J, leaving 14 bases between them. The CDR3 runs 16 residues.